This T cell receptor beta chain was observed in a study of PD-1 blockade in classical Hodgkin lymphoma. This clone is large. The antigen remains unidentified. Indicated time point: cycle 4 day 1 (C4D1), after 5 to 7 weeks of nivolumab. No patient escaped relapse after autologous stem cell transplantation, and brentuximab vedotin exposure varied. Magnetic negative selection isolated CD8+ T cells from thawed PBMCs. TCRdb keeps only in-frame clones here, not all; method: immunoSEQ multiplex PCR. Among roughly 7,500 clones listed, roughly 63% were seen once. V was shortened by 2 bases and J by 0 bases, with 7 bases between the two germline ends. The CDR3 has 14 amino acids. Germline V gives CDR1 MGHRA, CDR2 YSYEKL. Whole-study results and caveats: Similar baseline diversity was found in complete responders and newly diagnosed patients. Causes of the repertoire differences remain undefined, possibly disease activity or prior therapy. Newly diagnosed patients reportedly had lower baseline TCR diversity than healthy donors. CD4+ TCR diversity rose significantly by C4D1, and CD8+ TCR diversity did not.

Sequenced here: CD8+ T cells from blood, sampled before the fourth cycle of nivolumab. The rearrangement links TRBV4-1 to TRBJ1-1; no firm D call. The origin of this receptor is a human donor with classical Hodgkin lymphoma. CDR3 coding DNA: TGCGCCAGCAGCCAAACGGGAGTGAACACTGAAGCTTTCTTT. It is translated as CASSQTGVNTEAFF.